The subject of this entry is one T cell receptor (beta chain). These data come from a study of PD-L1 blockade in urothelial cancer. Germline assignment: CDR1 SQVTM and CDR2 ANQGSEA. The CDR3 covers 15 residues. V dropped 4 bases and J dropped 0; count of bases not matched to a gene: 6. The data were produced by immunoSEQ multiplex PCR, yet TCRdb's version contains in-frame clones alone and is incomplete. The sample yields approximately 50,000 clones, 87% seen once. The starting material was PBMCs, obtained around atezolizumab (anti-PD-L1) treatment. This clonotype was obtained from a man in his sixties with urothelial cancer. V is TRBV29-1 and J is TRBJ2-1; 7 bases match TRBD1. CDR3 region: CSVVSTGSSYNEQFF. The CDR3 coding sequence is TGCAGCGTTGTTTCGACAGGGAGCTCCTACAATGAGCAGTTCTTC.